This TCR beta chain appears in the sequencing data of a study of beta chain features in type 1 diabetes. The study's findings and limits: Shorter TCRB CDR3s, moderately but significantly so, were found in Type 1 diabetes patients in all four CD4+ subsets. VDJ junctions in type 1 diabetes patients carried more deletions and fewer insertions. Any HLA type influence on TCRB rearrangement was left unresolved here.

Of the isolated RNA, all was reverse transcribed, and so the sequenced material was expressed TCRB transcripts. For naive, central memory and regulatory T cell samples, reads averaged roughly 3.5 million. Repertoires were generated with immunoSEQ multiplex PCR, while TCRdb's copy carries only in-frame clones and drops some. Of hundreds of thousands of clones in the sample, approximately 9.9% were seen once. This clone was detected only a few times. Antigen specificity is unknown. This CDR3 region has 13 residues. In germline, CDR1 is SGHTA, CDR2 FQGNSA. V was cut by 5 bases and J by 8 bases, with 15 bases left in between.

This clonotype was obtained from a man between 25 and 39 years old with type 1 diabetes. The specimen was central memory CD4+ T cells from blood. The rearrangement uses TRBV7-2 and TRBJ1-2; D is perhaps TRBD1 (5 bases). The CDR3 here is CASSPTRGAGYTF. In DNA, the CDR3 is TGTGCCAGCAGCCCGACGCGAGGGGCCGGCTACACCTTC.